The rows below give T cell receptor beta chains drawn from one sample of a study of post-analysis software for immune sequencing data. TCRdb reprocessed the PCR reads via MiXCR and lists one record per CDR3 protein. The profile shows roughly 800,000 distinct CDR3 sequences, about 53% of them singletons. The sequenced sample was blood. The receptors stem from a girl aged 10 to 17 with multiple sclerosis. Both conserved end residues are part of each CDR3. Each record gives: V gene, D gene, clone size, J gene, CDR3 protein, CDR3 DNA. D genes are given only for firm matches. Only part of the rows carry a size: once, few, many, or a class if the clone is expanded.

TRBV12-3/TRBV12-4	-	-	TRBJ2-7	CASSLYAGRGEQYF	TGTGCCAGCAGTTTATATGCGGGACGGGGCGAGCAGTACTTC
TRBV7-6	-	-	TRBJ2-1	CASSLNSMGEQFF	TGTGCCAGCAGCTTGAACTCGATGGGTGAGCAGTTCTTC
TRBV20-1	TRBD1	-	TRBJ1-1	CSAGRGRDTEAFF	TGCAGTGCCGGCAGGGGGCGGGACACTGAAGCTTTCTTT
TRBV10-2	TRBD1	-	TRBJ1-5	CASSAGDRLSDQPQHF	TGCGCCAGCAGTGCTGGGGACAGGTTGAGCGATCAGCCCCAGCATTTT
TRBV7-2	TRBD2	-	TRBJ2-4	CASSGLAGGPINIQYF	TGTGCCAGCAGCGGACTAGCGGGAGGGCCGATAAACATTCAGTACTTC
TRBV4-1	-	few	TRBJ2-7	CASSQDQGIKQYF	TGCGCCAGCAGCCAAGATCAGGGAATAAAGCAGTACTTC
TRBV14	-	few	TRBJ2-3	CASSISEIGGPDTQYF	TGTGCCAGCAGTATAAGCGAGATAGGAGGTCCAGATACGCAGTATTTT
TRBV20-1	-	-	TRBJ2-1	CSARDFQREPNEQFF	TGCAGTGCTAGAGATTTCCAACGGGAGCCCAATGAGCAGTTCTTC
TRBV12-3/TRBV12-4	-	few	TRBJ1-6	CASSFQSESSPLHF	TGTGCCAGCAGTTTTCAATCAGAGTCTTCACCCCTCCACTTT
TRBV7-2	TRBD2	few	TRBJ2-7	CASSRDLAGVREQYF	TGTGCCAGCAGTCGAGACCTAGCGGGAGTGAGAGAGCAGTACTTC
TRBV27	-	-	TRBJ1-1	CASRIQALKTEAFF	TGTGCCAGCAGAATACAGGCCCTGAAGACTGAAGCTTTCTTT
TRBV29-1	TRBD2	-	TRBJ2-1	CSVRVAGAGEQFF	TGCAGCGTTCGGGTAGCGGGAGCCGGTGAGCAGTTCTTC
TRBV20-1	TRBD1	few	TRBJ2-7	CSARTGTASYEQYF	TGCAGTGCAAGAACCGGGACAGCCTCCTACGAGCAGTACTTC
TRBV11-1	TRBD2	once	TRBJ2-3	CASSLVLSSGTSTDTQYF	TGTGCCAGCAGCTTAGTGTTGTCTAGCGGAACTAGCACAGATACGCAGTATTTT
TRBV7-9	TRBD2	-	TRBJ2-1	CASSLALGSGGYNEQFF	TGTGCCAGCAGCTTAGCGCTCGGTAGCGGGGGTTACAATGAGCAGTTCTTC
TRBV20-1	TRBD1	-	TRBJ2-3	CSARQGASTDTQYF	TGCAGTGCTAGACAGGGGGCTAGCACAGATACGCAGTATTTT
TRBV11-2	-	few	TRBJ2-3	CASSSPNTQYF	TGTGCCAGCAGCTCCCCCAATACGCAGTATTTT
TRBV5-6	-	few	TRBJ1-2	CASSLIWTESYGYTF	TGTGCCAGCAGCTTGATTTGGACAGAGTCATATGGCTACACCTTC
TRBV20-1	TRBD1	-	TRBJ1-2	CSAYRDRGSANYGYTF	TGCAGTGCTTATCGGGACAGGGGTAGCGCTAACTATGGCTACACCTTC
TRBV20-1	-	few	TRBJ1-1	CSARTMNTEAFF	TGCAGTGCTCGGACCATGAACACTGAAGCTTTCTTT
TRBV20-1	TRBD1	-	TRBJ2-7	CSARSYRDSFSYEQYF	TGCAGTGCTAGATCGTACCGGGACAGCTTTAGTTACGAGCAGTACTTC
TRBV4-3	TRBD1	-	TRBJ2-1	CASSQDLGEGAINEQFF	TGCGCCAGCAGCCAAGATCTTGGCGAGGGGGCCATCAATGAGCAGTTCTTC
TRBV6-6	-	-	TRBJ1-1	CASSYSKSVPNTEAFF	TGTGCCAGCAGTTACTCGAAGTCGGTCCCGAACACTGAAGCTTTCTTT
TRBV3-1	-	-	TRBJ1-2	CASSQEGGGAGYGYTF	TGTGCCAGCAGCCAAGAAGGAGGAGGGGCGGGCTATGGCTACACCTTC